Following are 19 T cell receptor beta chains from one sample sequenced in a study of molecular identifiers for immune sequencing clone quantification. TCRdb fed the PCR reads into MiXCR, producing one record per CDR3 protein. Among about 510,000 distinct CDR3 sequences, roughly 25% were seen once, and the ten largest hold around 0.79%. Sequenced sample: naive CD8+ T cells from blood, with Jurkat cell RNA spiked in. Subset described: FACS-sorted CD8+CD4-CCR7+CD45RA+ naive T cells. The receptor source for this set is a human donor in good health. Some libraries in this study had Jurkat cell RNA spiked in.

The V gene is TRBV6-5, the J gene TRBJ1-1; D is unresolved. CDR1 is MNHEY and CDR2 is SVGAGI in the germline V gene. CDR3 size: 16 residues. Trimming shortened V by 0 bases and J by 0 bases, and 11 bases separated the two germline ends. The CDR3, as DNA: TGTGCCAGCAGTTACTCGAGGGCAGTCATGAACACTGAAGCTTTCTTT. Residues: CASSYSRAVMNTEAFF.

This clonotype was recorded only once. This chain connects TRBV6-6 to TRBJ2-7, with a weak D call TRBD2 (6 bases). V was cut by 5 bases and J by 2 bases, with 19 bases left in between. Germline values: CDR1 MNHNY, CDR2 SVGAGI (reference sequence). The CDR3 sequence is 16 residues long. CDR3 in amino acids: CASSDRVLGSTYEQYF. The CDR3 region has the DNA TGTGCCAGCAGTGACCGGGTCCTCGGGAGTACCTACGAGCAGTACTTC.

The table lists this clonotype with a few counts. The chain joins TRBV29-1 to TRBJ2-2; 8 bases agree with TRBD2. The germline CDR1 and CDR2 sequences are SQVTM and ANQGSEA. After removal of 0 bases from V and 6 bases from J, the junction contained 9 bases not matched to a gene. The CDR3 length is 16 residues. The CDR3 coding sequence is TGCAGCGTTGAAGAACGGAGCGGGGGATGGCCCGGGGAGCTGTTTTTT. Its protein is CSVEERSGGWPGELFF.

This clonotype was counted ten times or more. The chain uses TRBV4-3 and TRBJ2-3, with TRBD2 matching 8 bases. Unmatched junction bases numbered 6, after V lost 8 bases and J lost 2 bases. The CDR3 consists of 14 residues. The germline CDR1 and CDR2 sequences are LGHNA and YSLEER. The CDR3 nucleotides are TGCGCCAGCTCGGGACTAGACCCCACAGATACGCAGTATTTT. Its translation is CASSGLDPTDTQYF.

This clonotype occurred a few times. The junction departs from germline at one end; a sequencing error may be responsible. The chain is built from TRBV4-3 and TRBJ2-4; weak D call: TRBD2 (6 bases). From germline, CDR1 is LGHNA and CDR2 YSLEER. The CDR3 length is 18 residues. In DNA form, the CDR3 reads TGCGCCAGCAGCCAAGAGTGGGGGGAAGGGTCTTCGGAAAACGTTCAGTACTTC. It yields the protein CASSQEWGEGSSENVQYF.

The chain recombines TRBV27 with TRBJ2-7; 9 bases fit TRBD1. The germline V gene has CDR1 MNHEY and CDR2 SMNVEV (reference sequence). The CDR3 runs to 16 residues. Losses at the gene ends were 2 bases for V and 2 bases for J; bases not matched to a gene: 7. The CDR3 coding sequence is TGTGCCAGCAGTTTAGTCAGCACAGGGGGCGCCTACGAGCAGTACTTC. Translating it yields CASSLVSTGGAYEQYF.

This clonotype was observed at least ten times. One end of the junction is discordant with germline, which a read error may explain. The chain recombines TRBV9 with TRBJ2-7, with 8 bases matching TRBD1. The CDR3 extends over 13 amino acids. Germline CDR1 SGDLS, CDR2 YYNGEE. The CDR3 reads CASSEGQGYEQYF. In nucleotides, the CDR3 is TGCGCCAGCAGCGAAGGACAGGGCTACGAGCAGTACTTC.

Worth noting for this clonotype: This may stem from a read error, because a much larger clone lies one nucleotide away. J is TRBJ1-4 and V is TRBV29-1; no firm D call. The germline V gene encodes CDR1 SQVTM and CDR2 ANQGSEA. This CDR3 comprises 16 residues. In DNA, the CDR3 is TGCAGCGCCGTCGTGGATCTCGAGCAGACTAATGAAAAACTGCTTTTT. This codes for CSAVVDLEQTNEKLLF.

The chain has TRBV11-3 and TRBJ2-3; no clear D gene. The CDR3 sequence is 15 residues long. V was cut by 6 bases and J by 0 bases, with 13 bases left in between. Per germline, CDR1 SGHNT and CDR2 YENEEA. The CDR3 DNA reads TGTGCCAGCAGTGTTCGCTGGCAGAGCACAGATACGCAGTATTTT. This gives the protein CASSVRWQSTDTQYF.

This clonotype was detected ten times or more. The chain has TRBV6-2 or TRBV6-3 and TRBJ2-6; D is ambiguous. Trimming took off 2 bases at V and 0 bases at J, with 8 bases between the two ends. Germline CDR1 reads MNHEY; CDR2 reads SVGEGT. The CDR3 is made up of 16 amino acids. In DNA, the CDR3 is TGTGCCAGCAGTTACCATGAGGACTCTGGGGCCAACGTCCTGACTTTC. Amino acid sequence: CASSYHEDSGANVLTF.

On this clonotype itself: This could be a read error, since a much larger clone is one nucleotide away. The conserved phenylalanine or tryptophan normally closing the CDR3 is absent here, so this likely arose from a read error. The V gene is TRBV7-9, the J gene TRBJ1-1; 7 nucleotides line up with TRBD1. The germline V gene encodes CDR1 SEHNR and CDR2 FQNEAQ (reference sequence). The CDR3 sequence is 14 residues long. With V trimmed by 4 bases and J by 4 bases, 6 bases remained unmatched. The DNA for the CDR3 is TGTGCCAGCAGCTCCAGACAGGGAGGCACTGAAGCTTTCCTT. Its translation is CASSSRQGGTEAFL.

This clonotype was seen a handful of times. Being one base from a much bigger clone, this may be a read error. The V gene is TRBV28, the J gene TRBJ1-5; TRBD1 might be the D (6 bases). Germline CDR1 MDHEN, CDR2 SYDVKM. The CDR3 is 15 residues long. The CDR3 DNA sequence: TGTGCCAGCAGTTTCAGGGGCCTCAGCAATCAGTCCCAGCATTTT. Protein sequence: CASSFRGLSNQSQHF.

Turning to this clonotype: A read error is likely, as this CDR3 ends without the conserved phenylalanine or tryptophan. The DNA is left out, because the CDR3 cannot be placed on it with certainty; the CDR3 is given as TCRdb lists it. The rearrangement uses TRBV7-9 and TRBJ1-4. The CDR3 totals 15 residues, both ends included. Germline CDR1 and CDR2: SEHNR and FQNEAQ (reference sequence). The CDR3: CASSKVEERHEKLLL.

This clonotype turned up a few times. The rearrangement uses TRBV6-5 and TRBJ2-1; D remains ambiguous. Trimming cost V 1 base and J 0 bases, with 10 bases left between them. The length of the CDR3 is 16 residues. From germline, CDR1 is MNHEY and CDR2 SVGAGI. Here the CDR3 DNA reads TGTGCCAGCAGTTACTTACCGCCCAGCTCCTACAATGAGCAGTTCTTC. Translating gives CASSYLPPSSYNEQFF.

Only a few counts were recorded for this clonotype. The chain is built from TRBV20-1 and TRBJ2-3; maybe TRBD2 (6 bases). Trimming shortened V by 4 bases and J by 3 bases, and 11 bases separated the two germline ends. Looked up from germline, CDR1 is DFQATT and CDR2 is SNEGSKA (reference sequence). This CDR3 contains 13 residues. CDR3 sequence: CSATNGGTDTQYF. The CDR3 DNA is TGCAGTGCTACCAACGGGGGAACAGATACGCAGTATTTT.

The chain employs TRBV7-9 and TRBJ2-2; possibly TRBD1 for D (5 bases). The V end lost 5 bases, the J end lost 1 base, and 8 bases lay between the germline ends. In germline, CDR1 is SEHNR, CDR2 FQNEAQ (reference sequence). The CDR3 spans 14 residues. The CDR3 sequence is CASSRTQNTGELFF. The DNA for the CDR3 is TGTGCCAGCAGCCGGACACAGAACACCGGGGAGCTGTTTTTT.

This clonotype was observed a single time. Just one base apart from a much larger clone, this may be a read error. The chain couples TRBV6-2 or TRBV6-3 to TRBJ2-1; D is undetermined. Germline V gene lookup returns CDR1 MNHEY and CDR2 SVGEGT. This CDR3 is built from 15 residues. Trimming removed 2 bases from V and 9 bases from J, with 17 bases in between. This chain's CDR3 is CASSYGSLASSEQFF. Here the CDR3 DNA reads TGTGCCAGCAGTTACGGTTCGTTAGCCAGTAGTGAGCAGTTCTTC.

This clonotype has ten or more counts. The chain recombines TRBV5-4 with TRBJ2-7; D might be TRBD1 (6 bases). The CDR3 is made up of 15 amino acids. V gave up 1 base and J gave up 4 bases, with 15 bases separating them. CDR1 SGHNT and CDR2 YYREEE come from the germline V gene (reference sequence). The CDR3 loop is CASSLSAGAEYEQYF. The DNA of the CDR3 is TGTGCCAGCAGCTTGTCGGCAGGGGCGGAGTACGAGCAGTACTTC.

The chain combines TRBV7-9 with TRBJ1-2; tentative D call: TRBD1 (6 bases). Germline lookup yields CDR1 SEHNR and CDR2 FQNEAQ (reference sequence). The ends were cut back, 1 base at V and 0 bases at J, with 21 bases in the middle. CDR3 size: 19 residues. CDR3 coding DNA: TGTGCCAGCAGCTTAGAATTCTTCGACAGGAGACTTACTAACTATGGCTACACCTTC. Its translation: CASSLEFFDRRLTNYGYTF.